This T cell receptor (beta chain) was found in a study of early T cells in non-severe SARS-CoV-2 infection. Study information: The input, bulk RNA from unsorted whole blood, was sequenced, and chains were unpaired. General study results and limits: Using VDJdb, the matching emphasized anti-spike CD8 responses while missing private and CD4 specificities.

This clonotype was recorded at least ten times. What it recognizes is unknown. The germline V gene has CDR1 KGHDR and CDR2 SFDVKD. Between the trimmed V and J ends, which lost 1 base and 8 bases, there was a span of 10 bases. This CDR3 contains 13 residues. Attachment of unique molecular identifiers was made to individual cDNA molecules. TCRdb fed the 5' RACE reads into MiXCR, producing one record per CDR3 protein. The table lists more than 65,000 distinct CDR3 sequences, around 12% of them singletons. The TCR originated in an adult who was a healthcare worker with PCR-confirmed SARS-CoV-2 infection or an uninfected control (not recorded which). The J gene is TRBJ1-2, the V gene TRBV24-1, with a possible D match to TRBD1 (5 bases). The sample taken for sequencing was whole blood. The CDR3 DNA reads TGTGCCACCAGTGATTTATCCGGGGACGGCTACACCTTC. Its translation is CATSDLSGDGYTF.